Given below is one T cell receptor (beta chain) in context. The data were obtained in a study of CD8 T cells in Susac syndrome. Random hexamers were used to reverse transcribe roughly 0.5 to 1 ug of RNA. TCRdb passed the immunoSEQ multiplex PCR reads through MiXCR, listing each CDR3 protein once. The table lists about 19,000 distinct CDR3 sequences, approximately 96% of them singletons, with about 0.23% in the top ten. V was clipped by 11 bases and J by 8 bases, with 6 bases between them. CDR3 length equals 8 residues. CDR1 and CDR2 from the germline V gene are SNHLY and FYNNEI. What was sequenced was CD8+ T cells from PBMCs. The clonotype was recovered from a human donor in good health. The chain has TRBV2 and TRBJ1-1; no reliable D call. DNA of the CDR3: TGTGCCGGACCAGAAGCTTTCTTT. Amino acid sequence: CAGPEAFF.